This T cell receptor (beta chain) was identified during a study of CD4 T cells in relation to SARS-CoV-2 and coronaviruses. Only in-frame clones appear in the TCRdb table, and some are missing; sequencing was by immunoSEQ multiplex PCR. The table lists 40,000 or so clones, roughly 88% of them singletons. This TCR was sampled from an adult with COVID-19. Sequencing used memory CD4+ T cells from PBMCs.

The CDR3 sequence: CASSSRLLNEKLFF. The CDR3 coding sequence is TGTGCCAGCAGCTCCCGACTGCTTAATGAAAAACTGTTTTTT. The chain uses TRBV5-5 and TRBJ1-4, with D hard to call. Trimming stripped 3 bases from V and 4 bases from J, with 10 bases between. In germline, CDR1 is SGHKS, CDR2 YYEKEE (reference sequence). The CDR3 runs 14 residues.